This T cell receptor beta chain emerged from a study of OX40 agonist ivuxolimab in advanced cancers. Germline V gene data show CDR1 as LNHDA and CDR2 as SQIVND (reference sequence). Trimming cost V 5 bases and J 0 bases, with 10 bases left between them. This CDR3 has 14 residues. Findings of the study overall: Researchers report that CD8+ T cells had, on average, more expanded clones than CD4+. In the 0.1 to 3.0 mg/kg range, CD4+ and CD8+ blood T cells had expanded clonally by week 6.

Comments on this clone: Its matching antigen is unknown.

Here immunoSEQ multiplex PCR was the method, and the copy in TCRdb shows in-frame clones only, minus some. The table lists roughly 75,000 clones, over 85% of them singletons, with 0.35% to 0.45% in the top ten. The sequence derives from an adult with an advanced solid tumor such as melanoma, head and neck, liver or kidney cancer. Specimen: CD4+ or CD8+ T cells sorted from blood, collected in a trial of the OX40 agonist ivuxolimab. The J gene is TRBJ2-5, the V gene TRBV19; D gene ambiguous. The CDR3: CASSPVGYQETQYF. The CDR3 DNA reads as TGTGCCAGTAGTCCCGTCGGGTACCAAGAGACCCAGTACTTC.